The 8 T cell receptor beta chains below come from one sample, sequenced in a study of human T cells and chemical hapten exposure. A single record per CDR3 protein comes from TCRdb applying MiXCR to the RACE reads. Of roughly 260,000 distinct CDR3 sequences in the sample, 7% to 10% were seen once. Time point meaning: pre-sensitization, week 0. Noted treatment: therapeutic diphenylcyclopropenone sensitization with weekly scalp DPC. The sequences come from whole blood, collected in connection with sensitization to the hapten diphenylcyclopropenone (DPC). These receptors all come from a woman aged 40-49 years with alopecia areata. Some clones in this sample may be carry-over from other donors' samples.

This clonotype has more than one count but fewer than ten. The chain employs TRBV7-2 and TRBJ2-7, with 9 bases fitting TRBD2. The CDR3 covers 14 residues. Germline CDR1 is SGHTA and CDR2 is FQGNSA. The V gene end was trimmed by 8 bases and the J gene end by 2 bases; junction bases not matched to a gene: 7. The CDR3 loop reads CASVRREGPYEQYF. CDR3 in DNA: TGTGCCAGCGTACGGCGGGAGGGCCCCTACGAGCAGTACTTC.

This chain joins TRBV6-6 and TRBJ2-5; a possible D gene is TRBD1 (5 bases). The CDR3 is made up of 13 amino acids. CDR1 is MNHNY and CDR2 is SVGAGI in the germline V gene (reference sequence). Trimming removed 5 bases at V and 2 bases at J, with 9 bases between. CDR3: CASSARVQETQYF. The CDR3 DNA sequence: TGTGCCAGCAGTGCCAGGGTTCAAGAGACCCAGTACTTC.

This clonotype was recorded a few times. The chain is built from TRBV29-1 and TRBJ2-7; tentative D call: TRBD1 (6 bases). Germline lookup yields CDR1 SQVTM and CDR2 ANQGSEA. The V gene lost 6 bases and the J gene lost 0 bases, with 9 bases spanning the gap. The CDR3 totals 12 residues. CDR3 residues: CSVVDSSYEQYF. The CDR3 region has the DNA TGCAGCGTGGTGGACAGCTCCTACGAGCAGTACTTC.

This clonotype occurred a few times. The gene calls are TRBV7-3 and TRBJ2-5; D perhaps matches TRBD2 (6 bases). The germline gives CDR1 SGHTA, CDR2 FQGTGA. This CDR3 has 14 amino acids. The germline V and J ends were trimmed by 5 bases and 2 bases, with 12 bases remaining between them. The CDR3 reads CASSRLGGQETQYF. The CDR3 bases are TGTGCCAGCAGCAGGTTGGGGGGACAAGAGACCCAGTACTTC.

The sample holds a few counts of this clonotype. The V call is TRBV12-3 or TRBV12-4, the J call TRBJ2-5, with 12 bases fitting TRBD2. The trim removed 1 base at V and 7 bases at J, leaving 7 bases unmatched. The CDR3 sequence is 16 residues long. The CDR3 sequence: CASSLGTSGVRGTQYF. The CDR3 bases are TGTGCCAGCAGTTTAGGGACTAGCGGGGTTAGGGGGACCCAGTACTTC.

J is TRBJ2-1 and V is TRBV7-9; TRBD1 matches 8 bases. The V gene's germline CDR1 is SEHNR and CDR2 FQNEAQ (reference sequence). The V segment lost 5 bases and the J segment 0 bases; nucleotides outside the gene matches: 6. This CDR3 is 16 amino acids long. CDR3 nucleotides: TGTGCCAGCAGCCCAGGGACAGGACGCTCCTACAATGAGCAGTTCTTC. It codes for CASSPGTGRSYNEQFF.

Turning to this clonotype: The germline gene is not matched at one end of the junction; a read error may be the cause. The V gene is TRBV7-7, the J gene TRBJ2-3; D assignment may be TRBD1 or TRBD2 (5 bases each). Germline V gives CDR1 SSHAT, CDR2 FNYEAQ (reference sequence). CDR3 size: 15 residues. CDR3 residues: CASSLAYGATDTQYF. CDR3 sequence (DNA): TGTGCTAGCAGCTTAGCGTATGGGGCCACAGATACGCAGTATTTT.

This chain joins TRBV29-1 and TRBJ2-1; D may be TRBD2 (6 bases). Germline V gene data show CDR1 as SQVTM and CDR2 as ANQGSEA. The CDR3 length is 14 residues. Trimming pared 8 bases from V and 2 bases from J, leaving 16 bases between. For the CDR3, the DNA is TGCAGCACCCGGGACTCGGGGCCCTACAATGAGCAGTTCTTC. Its translation: CSTRDSGPYNEQFF.